The 28 T cell receptor beta chains below all came from one sample that was sequenced in a study of T cells in Graves' hyperthyroidism and ophthalmopathy. The investigators amplified TCR beta CDR3 regions from RNA transcripts. Primed by the HTBI set, a first-round RT-PCR was run on the TCR CDR3. TCRdb redid the calling of the multiplex PCR reads with MiXCR, one entry per CDR3 protein. The top ten clones hold 16% of a sample with under 750,000 distinct CDR3 sequences, 15% to 20% of them seen once. Sequencing input: blood. These receptors were obtained from a woman in her fifties or sixties with Graves' hyperthyroidism that later progressed to Graves' ophthalmopathy.

This clonotype has only a few counts. The chain couples TRBV18 to TRBJ1-6; TRBD1 aligns across 7 bases. The CDR3 has 17 amino acids. V dropped 4 bases and J dropped 0; count of bases not matched to a gene: 6. Germline loops: CDR1 KGHSH, CDR2 LQKENI. CDR3 bases: TGTGCCAGCTCACTAACACAGGGGAGCTCCTATAATTCACCCCTCCACTTT. Amino acids: CASSLTQGSSYNSPLHF.

In this sample, this clonotype turned up many times. The rearrangement joins TRBV5-1 to TRBJ2-3; the D is unclear. The ends were cut back, 0 bases at V and 0 bases at J, with 14 bases in the middle. This CDR3 is 17 amino acids long. The germline V gene encodes CDR1 SGHRS and CDR2 YFSETQ. The CDR3 is CASSLVTHFSSTDTQYF. The DNA of the CDR3 is TGCGCCAGCAGCTTGGTTACACACTTCTCTAGCACAGATACGCAGTATTTT.

This chain connects TRBV12-3 or TRBV12-4 to TRBJ2-5; D is unclear. Trimming cost V 6 bases and J 1 base, with 15 bases left between them. CDR3 size: 15 residues. Written as DNA, the CDR3 is TGTGCCAGCAGACCTGGTGGGATTGTCCAAGAGACCCAGTACTTC. Translating gives CASRPGGIVQETQYF.

This rearrangement joins TRBV4-1 to TRBJ1-3; no reliable D call. Trimming took off 3 bases at V and 2 bases at J, with 20 bases between the two ends. The V gene's germline CDR1 is MGHRA and CDR2 YSYEKL. CDR3 size: 18 residues. CDR3 in amino acids: CASSHSIVRTFPGNTIYF. The CDR3 DNA is TGCGCCAGCAGCCATTCGATAGTCCGGACCTTCCCTGGAAACACCATATATTTT.

This clonotype was seen a handful of times. The chain recombines TRBV19 with TRBJ1-5; a possible D gene is TRBD1 (6 bases). V was shortened by 3 bases and J by 0 bases, with 12 bases between the two germline ends. Per germline, CDR1 LNHDA and CDR2 SQIVND (reference sequence). The CDR3 covers 16 residues. DNA for the CDR3: TGTGCCAGTAGTATCGGACAGACGGATAGCAATCAGCCCCAGCATTTT. It yields the protein CASSIGQTDSNQPQHF. Full variable domain (remainder filled in from reference TRBV19 and TRBJ1-5): DGGITQSPKYLFRKEGQNVTLSCEQNLNHDAMYWYRQDPGQGLRLIYYSQIVNDFQKGDIAEGYSVSREKKESFPLTVTSAQKNPTAFYLCASSIGQTDSNQPQHFGDGTRLSIL.

This chain links TRBV7-9 with TRBJ2-1; TRBD1 matches 11 bases. Germline CDR1 SEHNR, CDR2 FQNEAQ (reference sequence). V dropped 5 bases and J dropped 5; count of bases not matched to a gene: 5. This CDR3 contains 15 residues. For the CDR3, the DNA is TGTGCCAGCAGCCTAGTGGGACAGGGGGACAATGAGCAGTTCTTC. Protein product: CASSLVGQGDNEQFF.

This clonotype was recorded only once. With a much larger clone just one base away, this may be a read error. The chain has TRBV5-4 and TRBJ1-2; TRBD1 matches at 8 bases. Germline V gene data show CDR1 as SGHNT and CDR2 as YYREEE (reference sequence). The CDR3 is made up of 16 amino acids. This CDR3 is CACSLGSGGLGYGYTF. In DNA form, the CDR3 reads TGTGCCTGCAGCTTGGGATCAGGGGGCCTTGGCTATGGCTACACCTTC.

This clonotype was observed at least ten times. The chain uses TRBV5-1 and TRBJ2-7; TRBD2 aligns across 10 bases. Germline CDR1 SGHRS, CDR2 YFSETQ. This CDR3 has 15 residues. J lost 7 bases, V lost 0 bases, and 7 bases had no gene match. This chain's CDR3 is CASSLALTSGDEQYF. CDR3 nucleotides: TGCGCCAGCAGCTTGGCCTTAACTAGCGGGGATGAGCAGTACTTC. Full variable domain (outside the CDR3, taken from reference TRBV5-1 and TRBJ2-7): KAGVTQTPRYLIKTRGQQVTLSCSPISGHRSVSWYQQTPGQGLQFLFEYFSETQRNKGNFPGRFSGRQFSNSRSEMNVSTLELGDSALYLCASSLALTSGDEQYFGPGTRLTVT.

This clonotype was observed a handful of times. The chain uses TRBV27 and TRBJ2-1; D not resolved. With 5 bases removed from V and 7 bases from J, the gap between germline ends came to 9 bases. The CDR3 totals 12 residues. Per germline, CDR1 MNHEY and CDR2 SMNVEV (reference sequence). The CDR3 DNA is TGTGCCAGCAGTCCCAACTGGAATGAGCAGTTCTTC. This encodes CASSPNWNEQFF.

The CDR3 DNA follows: TGCAGTGCCCTCCATCCGGGATTGAACACTGAAGCTTTCTTT. This sequence encodes CSALHPGLNTEAFF. The chain links TRBV20-1 to TRBJ1-1; no reliable D call. Germline V gene sequence: CDR1 DFQATT, CDR2 SNEGSKA (reference sequence). Trimming pared 6 bases from V and 0 bases from J, leaving 14 bases between. CDR3 length: 14 amino acids.

This clonotype came up many times. The chain combines TRBV28 with TRBJ2-3; D is tentatively TRBD1 or TRBD2 (7 bases each). CDR3 length equals 16 residues. Germline V lookup: CDR1 MDHEN, CDR2 SYDVKM. V lost 4 bases to trimming and J lost 6 bases, with 20 bases between them. CDR3 protein: CASSWEGAVYVDTQYF. CDR3 coding DNA: TGTGCCAGCAGTTGGGAGGGGGCGGTCTACGTGGATACGCAGTATTTT.

V gene TRBV20-1 combines with J gene TRBJ1-3; 9 bases align to TRBD1. V shed 4 bases, J shed 3 bases, and the junction held 4 bases outside the gene matches. The CDR3 has 14 amino acids. Germline values: CDR1 DFQATT, CDR2 SNEGSKA (reference sequence). The CDR3 here is CSAKGTGIGNTIYF. The CDR3 DNA follows: TGCAGTGCTAAGGGGACAGGGATTGGAAACACCATATATTTT.

This clonotype was counted ten times or more. The chain is built from TRBV20-1 and TRBJ1-2; a weak D match, TRBD1 (5 bases). The CDR3 runs 14 residues. Trimming stripped 5 bases from V and 0 bases from J, with 13 bases between. Germline CDR1 reads DFQATT; CDR2 reads SNEGSKA (reference sequence). CDR3 nucleotide sequence: TGCAGTGCTTCTGAGGGACCCCCTAACTATGGCTACACCTTC. Translating it yields CSASEGPPNYGYTF.

This chain connects TRBV7-2 to TRBJ1-6; 9 nucleotides line up with TRBD1. This CDR3 comprises 16 residues. The V segment lost 2 bases and the J segment 9 bases; nucleotides outside the gene matches: 8. Germline CDR1 SGHTA, CDR2 FQGNSA. CDR3 nucleotide sequence: TGTGCCAGCAGCTTAATCCCGGGACAGGGCAGTTCACCCCTCCACTTT. This codes for CASSLIPGQGSSPLHF.

This clonotype was seen a few times. This chain joins TRBV10-3 and TRBJ1-2; 10 positions agree with TRBD1. This CDR3 spans 15 amino acids. The junction had 6 bases not matched to a gene; V was cut back by 0 bases and J by 8 bases. Germline loops: CDR1 ENHRY, CDR2 SYGVKD. The CDR3 DNA is TGTGCCATCAGTGAGTCTGTGACAGGGGGCTTCGGCTACACCTTC. This translates into CAISESVTGGFGYTF.

This clonotype showed up just a few times. This rearrangement joins TRBV6-1 to TRBJ1-1; no firm D call. CDR3 length: 15 residues. Trimming took off 5 bases at V and 6 bases at J, with 19 bases between the two ends. Germline loops: CDR1 MNHNS, CDR2 SASEGT. CDR3 residues: CASSRKYFLMAEAFF. CDR3 DNA: TGTGCCAGCAGTAGAAAGTATTTTCTTATGGCTGAAGCTTTCTTT.

This clonotype was recorded at least ten times. The chain employs TRBV5-5 and TRBJ2-2, with 9 bases fitting TRBD1. CDR3 length equals 16 residues. The junction had 8 bases not matched to a gene; V was cut back by 4 bases and J by 4 bases. CDR1 is SGHKS and CDR2 is YYEKEE in the germline V gene (reference sequence). The CDR3 sequence: CASSLRTGAGTGELFF. CDR3 in DNA: TGTGCCAGCAGCCTCAGGACAGGGGCCGGCACCGGGGAGCTGTTTTTT.

This clonotype was seen a handful of times. The rearrangement joins TRBV6-1 to TRBJ1-1, with 7 bases lining up with TRBD1. In germline, CDR1 is MNHNS, CDR2 SASEGT. The J segment lost 4 bases and the V segment lost 2 bases, leaving 1 base of the junction unmatched. CDR3 length: 13 residues. CDR3 sequence: CASSETGATEAFF. CDR3 DNA sequence: TGTGCCAGCAGTGAAACAGGGGCCACTGAAGCTTTCTTT.

This clonotype has ten or more counts. The rearrangement links TRBV2 to TRBJ1-2; D possibly corresponds to TRBD1 (5 bases). Germline values: CDR1 SNHLY, CDR2 FYNNEI. Trimming shortened V by 3 bases and J by 2 bases, and 10 bases separated the two germline ends. The CDR3 loop spans 14 amino acids. The DNA of the CDR3 is TGTGCCAGCAGTGAGTGGGGCCAAAACTATGGCTACACCTTC. Translating gives CASSEWGQNYGYTF.

The chain joins TRBV5-6 to TRBJ1-1; D perhaps matches TRBD1 (5 bases). The V gene lost 2 bases and the J gene lost 5 bases, with 19 bases spanning the gap. The CDR3 has 16 amino acids. Germline CDR1 SGHDT, CDR2 YYEEEE. The CDR3 sequence: CASSFLSGTVTTEAFF. The CDR3 DNA follows: TGTGCCAGCAGCTTCTTATCGGGGACTGTTACAACTGAAGCTTTCTTT. The full variable domain, with the rest looked up from reference TRBV5-6 and TRBJ1-1, is DAGVTQSPTHLIKTRGQQVTLRCSPKSGHDTVSWYQQALGQGPQFIFQYYEEEERQRGNFPDRFSGHQFPNYSSELNVNALLLGDSALYLCASSFLSGTVTTEAFFGQGTRLTVV.

This clonotype was picked up many times. The V gene is TRBV3-1, the J gene TRBJ2-1; no firm D call. The CDR3 runs to 15 residues. Germline V gives CDR1 LGHDT, CDR2 YNNKEL (reference sequence). V lost 0 bases and J lost 10, with 16 bases in between. The CDR3, as DNA: TGTGCCAGCAGCCAAGATAATCAGAGGCCCCGGGAGCAGTTCTTC. The encoded protein is CASSQDNQRPREQFF.

The rearrangement joins TRBV5-4 to TRBJ2-1; D uncertain. V was trimmed by 5 bases and J by 7 bases, leaving 10 bases between them. The germline CDR1 and CDR2 sequences are SGHNT and YYREEE (reference sequence). This CDR3 spans 12 amino acids. The CDR3 loop is CASSMGLNEQFF. Here the CDR3 DNA reads TGTGCCAGCAGTATGGGGTTGAATGAGCAGTTCTTC. Complete variable domain (other parts from reference TRBV5-4 and TRBJ2-1): ETGVTQSPTHLIKTRGQQVTLRCSSQSGHNTVSWYQQALGQGPQFIFQYYREEENGRGNFPPRFSGLQFPNYSSELNVNALELDDSALYLCASSMGLNEQFFGPGTRLTVL.

This clonotype was found many times. This sequence joins TRBV5-5 and TRBJ2-1; the match to TRBD2 covers 7 bases. V lost 0 bases and J lost 9; bases outside the gene matches: 0. Germline lookup yields CDR1 SGHKS and CDR2 YYEKEE (reference sequence). CDR3 length equals 12 residues. CDR3 protein: CASSLERGEQFF. CDR3 coding DNA: TGTGCCAGCAGCTTGGAGCGGGGTGAGCAGTTCTTC.

This clonotype was seen many times. The CDR3 DNA sequence: TGTGCCAGCAGTTTGATAGATGGGGGCCGAGAGACCCAGTACTTC. Its translation is CASSLIDGGRETQYF. The genes are TRBV12-3 or TRBV12-4 and TRBJ2-5, with D possibly TRBD1 on 6 matching bases. This CDR3 comprises 15 residues. The V end lost 3 bases, the J end lost 4 bases, and 15 bases lay between the germline ends.

The J gene is TRBJ2-4, the V gene TRBV5-1, with D tentatively TRBD1 or TRBD2 (5 bases each). From germline, CDR1 is SGHRS and CDR2 YFSETQ. Between the trimmed V and J ends, which lost 1 base and 7 bases, there was a span of 9 bases. The CDR3 length is 13 residues. CDR3 bases: TGCGCCAGCAGCTTGCAGGGAGCCAACATTCAGTACTTC. Translated: CASSLQGANIQYF. Combining the CDR3 with reference TRBV5-1 and TRBJ2-4 gives the whole variable domain KAGVTQTPRYLIKTRGQQVTLSCSPISGHRSVSWYQQTPGQGLQFLFEYFSETQRNKGNFPGRFSGRQFSNSRSEMNVSTLELGDSALYLCASSLQGANIQYFGAGTRLSVL.

In this sample, this clonotype turned up many times. The chain employs TRBV12-3 or TRBV12-4 and TRBJ1-2; D is undetermined. V was cut by 6 bases and J by 4 bases, with 15 bases left in between. The CDR3 is 14 residues long. The CDR3 spells CASRTSAASYGYTF. Here the CDR3 DNA reads TGTGCCAGCAGGACATCGGCGGCCAGCTATGGCTACACCTTC.

This clonotype was seen only a few times. The chain combines TRBV4-1 with TRBJ2-3; TRBD2 aligns across 8 bases. The length of the CDR3 is 16 residues. J gave up 4 bases and V 0 bases, and 6 bases lay outside the gene matches. The V gene's germline CDR1 is MGHRA and CDR2 YSYEKL. The CDR3 nucleotides are TGCGCCAGCAGCCAAGAAGGCGGGGGGTATGCAGATACGCAGTATTTT. Residues: CASSQEGGGYADTQYF.

This rearrangement joins TRBV7-6 to TRBJ2-3; 10 bases align to TRBD1. There are 15 residues in the CDR3. With 6 bases clipped from V and 4 bases from J, the junction kept 7 bases outside the gene matches. Germline V gene lookup returns CDR1 SGHVS and CDR2 FNYEAQ. CDR3 region: CASSSSGQGADTQYF. CDR3 in DNA: TGTGCCAGCAGTTCTTCTGGACAGGGGGCAGATACGCAGTATTTT.